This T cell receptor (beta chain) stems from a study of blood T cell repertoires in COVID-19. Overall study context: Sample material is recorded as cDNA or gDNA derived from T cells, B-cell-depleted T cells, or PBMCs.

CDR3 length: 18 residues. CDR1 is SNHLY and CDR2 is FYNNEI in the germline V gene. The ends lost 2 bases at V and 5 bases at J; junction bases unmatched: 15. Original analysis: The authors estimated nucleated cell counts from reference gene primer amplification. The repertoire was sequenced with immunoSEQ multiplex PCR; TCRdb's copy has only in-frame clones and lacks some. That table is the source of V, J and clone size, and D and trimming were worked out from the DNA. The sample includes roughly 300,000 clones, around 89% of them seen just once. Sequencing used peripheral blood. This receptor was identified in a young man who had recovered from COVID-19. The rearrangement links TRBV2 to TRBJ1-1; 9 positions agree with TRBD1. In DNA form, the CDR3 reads TGTGCCAGCAGTGAAAGGGGCGGGACAGGGATCGGTTTGACTGAAGCTTTCTTT. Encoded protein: CASSERGGTGIGLTEAFF.